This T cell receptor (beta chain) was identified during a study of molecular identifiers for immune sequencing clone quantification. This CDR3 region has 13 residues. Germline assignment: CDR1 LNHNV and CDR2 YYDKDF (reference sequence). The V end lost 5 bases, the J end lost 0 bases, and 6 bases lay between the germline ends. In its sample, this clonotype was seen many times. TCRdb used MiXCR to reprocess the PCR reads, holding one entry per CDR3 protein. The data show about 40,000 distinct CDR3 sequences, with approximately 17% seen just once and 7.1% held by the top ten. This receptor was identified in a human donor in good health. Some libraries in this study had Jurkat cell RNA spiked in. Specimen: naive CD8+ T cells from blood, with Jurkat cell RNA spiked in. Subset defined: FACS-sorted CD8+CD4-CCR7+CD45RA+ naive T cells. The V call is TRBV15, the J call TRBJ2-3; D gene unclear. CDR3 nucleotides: TGTGCCACCAGCGTGGGAAGCACAGATACGCAGTATTTT. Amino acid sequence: CATSVGSTDTQYF.